Reported below is one T cell receptor beta chain. This clone has a handful of counts. Its cognate antigen has yet to be identified. Base qualities are not recorded, but no much larger clone differs from it by a single base. The sample contains more than one DNA sequence encoding this CDR3. TCRbeta repertoires were sequenced from genomic DNA with the immunoSEQ hsTCRB assay version 4 in survey mode. Genomic DNA was diluted to around 10 ng/uL, using up to about 1 ug per sample for TCRbeta sequencing. Per the authors' processing: Analysis of the TCRbeta data was done in ImmunoSeq Analyzer 3.0, and diversity was computed on productive nucleotide rearrangements. Lower-bound TCR diversity was estimated with the improved Chao index, and clonality with the Gini coefficient using the Immunarch R package. Nucleotide rearrangements that differed but encoded the same CDR3beta amino acid sequence were counted as separate clonotypes. Differential abundance analysis found TCRbeta sequences that were significantly enriched in antigen-responding cells compared with anti-CD3/anti-CD28-activated cells. Using predicted peptide-MHC specificity as the basis, GLIPH2 grouped TCRs into clusters, both for each participant individually and for the merged data sets that combined participants. As stored in TCRdb, this immuneACCESS dataset retains in-frame rearrangements with V and J assigned. A fraction of the clones does not appear; measured against another copy, unresolved V genes explain less than half of the discrepancy, and the remainder lacks a known reason. Clone size and V and J calls were adopted from that table, with D and trimming inferred from the DNA. Across this sample there are tens of thousands of clones, with approximately 80% seen only once. The leading ten clones occupy roughly 1.7% of the sample.

As encoded in the germline V gene (reference sequence), CDR1 is SEHNR while CDR2 is FQNEAQ. Trimming removed 5 bases from V and 8 bases from J, leaving 15 bases between the germline ends. The CDR3 runs 13 amino acids, cysteine and phenylalanine included. Only CDR3 DNA is held: 39 bases, read in frame from base 1. This sample stems from a study of persistence of HIV-infected CD4 T cells (TCRdb year 2020). For context, the study as a whole: CMV- and HIV-1 Gag-responding CD4+ T cells were isolated from ART-treated individuals so that antigen-driven clonal expansion of HIV-1-infected cells could be examined. Participants had been on suppressive ART for a median of roughly 8 years. Apart from two participants who underwent leukapheresis at a single time point, peripheral blood samples of up to 180 mL were collected from participants at multiple time points. TCRbeta sequencing assessed the clonality of all cells in each sorted population, while proviral sequencing assessed the clonality of infected cells. Cross-participant TCR cluster analysis included about eight participants for CMV and 6 or 7 participants for Gag. The investigation overall reported the following: The study involved few individuals and tested only a limited range of antigens. Antigen-responding cells were enriched for degenerate expanded CDR3beta sequences, which suggests convergent selection of CD4+ responses to CMV and Gag. A correlation was observed between TCR oligoclonality and proviral oligoclonality within the same sorted populations. TCRbeta richness in CMV- and Gag-responding cells was significantly lower than in anti-CD3/anti-CD28-responding cells; CMV-responding cells had higher oligoclonality than CD3/CD28-stimulated and Gag-responding cells. Because the TCR analyses were done in bulk, restricting them to just the rare CMV-responding cells that actually carried HIV-1 proviruses was not possible.

Explained via the paper, the treatment or condition label denotes: suppressive antiretroviral therapy. Cells were stimulated with lysates of CMV-infected fibroblasts at 9 to 10 ug/mL. Nonresponding CD40L-negative CD69-negative CD45RO-high memory CD4+ T cells were sorted as memory populations depleted of antigen-responding cells. HIV-1-infected adults in whom suppressive ART had been started during chronic infection were enrolled as participants. Participants had undetectable plasma HIV-1 RNA below 50 copies/mL for at least 4 years. To be included, participants needed a CD4+ T cell count above 400 cells/uL and a positive CMV serology. Before stimulation, PBMCs were isolated using density centrifugation and then depleted of CD8+ T cells. CD8-depleted PBMCs were stimulated for roughly 20 hours with anti-CD28/CD49d costimulation, CD40-blocking antibody and enfuvirtide to prevent new infections. Cells were sorted on a Beckman Coulter MoFlo Legacy or XDP sorter, with propidium iodide excluding dead cells. The QIAamp DNA Mini Kit was used for genomic DNA extraction from samples above one million cells, and the Quick-DNA Microprep Kit was used otherwise.

Sequenced material: CD4+ T cells sorted from PBMCs after roughly 20-hour stimulation, taken from a patient who received antiretroviral therapy. This sample's cell subset or site label indicates: CD40L-CD69- CD45RO-high memory CD4 T cells not responding to CMV lysate. The TCR comes from an adult man with HIV who was CMV-seropositive. The chain links TRBV7-9 with TRBJ1-1, with TRBD1 perhaps the D gene, on 6 matching bases. This receptor has the CDR3 CASSRRGGLEAFF. In nucleotides, the sequence is TGTGCCAGCAGCCGCCGTGGGGGCCTCGAAGCTTTCTTT.